This entry lists 4 T cell receptor beta chains sequenced from one sample in a study of blood T cell repertoires in COVID-19. The data were produced by immunoSEQ multiplex PCR, yet TCRdb's version contains in-frame clones alone and is incomplete. The table has fewer than 200,000 clones, 88% seen once. The sequenced sample consisted of peripheral blood. These receptors came from a man aged 35-49 years with active or convalescent COVID-19.

The chain has TRBV4-3 and TRBJ1-1, with D uncertain. The V end was cut by 0 bases, the J end by 10 bases, with 15 bases between. The germline V gene has CDR1 LGHNA and CDR2 YSLEER. The CDR3 is 14 residues long. The CDR3 loop reads CASSQEGYPGGAFF. The CDR3 DNA reads as TGCGCCAGCAGCCAAGAGGGCTACCCAGGTGGAGCTTTCTTT.

The genes are TRBV30 and TRBJ1-2; 8 nucleotides agree with TRBD1. Looked up from germline, CDR1 is GTSNPN and CDR2 is SVGIG (reference sequence). CDR3 size: 15 residues. V lost 4 bases, J lost 3 bases, and 10 bases stayed unmatched. DNA of the CDR3: TGTGCCTGGACCCGCAGGGGGCGAGGGGACTATGGCTACACCTTC. Protein sequence: CAWTRRGRGDYGYTF.

This clone has only one observation. This chain links TRBV5-4 with TRBJ2-3; D gene uncertain. Germline V CDR1 and CDR2: SGHNT, YYREEE (reference sequence). The V and J ends lost 2 bases and 6 bases respectively, with 10 bases between them. The CDR3 is 13 residues long. The CDR3, as DNA: TGTGCCAGCAGCTTTGATACCGGTGATACGCAGTATTTT. This gives the protein CASSFDTGDTQYF.

The CDR3 DNA follows: TGTGCCAGCAGTGCCTCCCTATATGGCTACACCTTC. Amino acid sequence: CASSASLYGYTF. The rearrangement uses TRBV2 and TRBJ1-2; D not certain. There are 12 residues in the CDR3. V lost 4 bases, J lost 5 bases, and 8 bases lay in between. CDR1 SNHLY and CDR2 FYNNEI come from the germline V gene. Filled out from reference TRBV2 and TRBJ1-2, the complete variable domain reads EPEVTQTPSHQVTQMGQEVILRCVPISNHLYFYWYRQILGQKVEFLVSFYNNEISEKSEIFDDQFSVERPDGSNFTLKIRSTKLEDSAMYFCASSASLYGYTFGSGTRLTVV.